This T cell receptor beta chain was sequenced for a study of T cell responses to AZD1222 COVID-19 vaccine. Notes on the study in general: Of the AZD1222 recipients, only five to seven were seropositive at baseline. The breadth and depth of Spike-specific TCRs increased once two AZD1222 doses had been given. Spike-wide vaccine-associated CD4 TCRs dominated at 160-218 and 743-854. Clonal diversity was possibly underestimated, and the donors were mostly white British, with more females.

Measured with immunoSEQ multiplex PCR; TCRdb has only the in-frame clones, and not every one. Seen here are about 150,000 clones, 85% observed once, and the top ten hold 7.9%. Comments on this clone: The antigen remains unidentified.

In germline, CDR1 is LGHDT, CDR2 YNNKEL (reference sequence). Trimming stripped 3 bases from V and 4 bases from J, with 16 bases between. The CDR3 runs to 16 residues. This clonotype was obtained from an adult who received the MenACWY meningococcal vaccine as a control. This chain connects TRBV3-1 (or the pseudogene TRBV3-2) to TRBJ1-3; D call uncertain. The material was peripheral blood, obtained 28 days after the second dose of the MenACWY control vaccine. The CDR3 nucleotides are TGTGCCAGCAGCCAGACCCGTGGGCTCCAAGGAAACACCATATATTTT. Its protein product is CASSQTRGLQGNTIYF.